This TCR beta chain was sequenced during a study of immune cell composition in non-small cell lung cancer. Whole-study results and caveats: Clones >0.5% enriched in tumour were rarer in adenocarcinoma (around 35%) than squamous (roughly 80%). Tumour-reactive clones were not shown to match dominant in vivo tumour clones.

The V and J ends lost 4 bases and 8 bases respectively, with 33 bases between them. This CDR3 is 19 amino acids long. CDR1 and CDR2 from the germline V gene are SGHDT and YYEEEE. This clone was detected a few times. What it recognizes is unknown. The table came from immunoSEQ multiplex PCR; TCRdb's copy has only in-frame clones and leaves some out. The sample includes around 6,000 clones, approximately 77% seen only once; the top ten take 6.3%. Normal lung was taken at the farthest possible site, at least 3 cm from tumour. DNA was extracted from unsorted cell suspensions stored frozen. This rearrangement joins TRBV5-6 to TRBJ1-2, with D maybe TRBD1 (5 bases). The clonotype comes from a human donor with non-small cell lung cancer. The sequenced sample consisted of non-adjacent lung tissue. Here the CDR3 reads CASSILSPSLGAVIRGYTF. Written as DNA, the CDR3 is TGTGCCAGCAGCATATTATCCCCCTCTCTAGGGGCAGTCATCCGAGGCTACACCTTC.